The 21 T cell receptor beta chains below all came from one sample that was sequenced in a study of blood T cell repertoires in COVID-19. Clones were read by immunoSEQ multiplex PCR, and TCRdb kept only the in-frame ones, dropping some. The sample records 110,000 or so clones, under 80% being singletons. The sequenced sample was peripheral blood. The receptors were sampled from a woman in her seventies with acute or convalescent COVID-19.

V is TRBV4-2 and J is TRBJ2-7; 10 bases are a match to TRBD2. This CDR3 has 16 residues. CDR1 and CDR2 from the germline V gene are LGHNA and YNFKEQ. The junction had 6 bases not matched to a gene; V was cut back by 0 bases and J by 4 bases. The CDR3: CASSQDLSGGMYEQYF. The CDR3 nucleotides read TGTGCCAGCAGCCAAGACCTTAGCGGGGGGATGTACGAGCAGTACTTC.

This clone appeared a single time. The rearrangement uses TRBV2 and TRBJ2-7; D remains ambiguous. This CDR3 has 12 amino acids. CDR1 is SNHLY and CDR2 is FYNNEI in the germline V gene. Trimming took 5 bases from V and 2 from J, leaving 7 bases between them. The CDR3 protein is CASSYKTYEQYF. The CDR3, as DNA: TGTGCCAGCAGTTACAAGACCTACGAGCAGTACTTC.

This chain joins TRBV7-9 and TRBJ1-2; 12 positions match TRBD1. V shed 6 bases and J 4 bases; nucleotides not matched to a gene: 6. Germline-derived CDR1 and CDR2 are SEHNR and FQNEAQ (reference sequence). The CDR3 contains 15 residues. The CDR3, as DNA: TGTGCCAGCAGTCGGGACAGGGGGCTTTTCTATGGCTACACCTTC. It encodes CASSRDRGLFYGYTF.

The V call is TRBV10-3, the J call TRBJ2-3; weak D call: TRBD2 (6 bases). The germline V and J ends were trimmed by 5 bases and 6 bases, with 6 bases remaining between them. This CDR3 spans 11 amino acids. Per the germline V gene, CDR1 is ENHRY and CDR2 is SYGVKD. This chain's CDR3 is CAISLADTQYF. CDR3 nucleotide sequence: TGTGCCATCAGTCTAGCGGATACGCAGTATTTT.

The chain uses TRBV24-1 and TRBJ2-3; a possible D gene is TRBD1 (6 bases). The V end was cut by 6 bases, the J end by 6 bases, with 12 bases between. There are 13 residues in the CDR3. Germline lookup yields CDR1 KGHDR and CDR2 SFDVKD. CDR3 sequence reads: CATSRAGEDTQYF. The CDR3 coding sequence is TGTGCCACCAGTAGAGCAGGGGAGGATACGCAGTATTTT.

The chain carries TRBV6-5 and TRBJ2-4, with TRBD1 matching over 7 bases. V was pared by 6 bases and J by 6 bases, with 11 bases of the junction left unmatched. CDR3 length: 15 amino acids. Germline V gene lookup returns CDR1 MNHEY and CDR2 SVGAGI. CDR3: CASRQGIAGGNIQYF. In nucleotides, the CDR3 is TGTGCCAGCAGACAGGGGATTGCGGGTGGAAACATTCAGTACTTC.

The CDR3 sequence: CAWSSDDPGEAFF. The DNA for the CDR3 is TGTGCCTGGAGCTCCGATGATCCGGGAGAAGCTTTCTTT. This chain connects TRBV30 to TRBJ1-1, with D unresolved. Germline CDR1 GTSNPN, CDR2 SVGIG (reference sequence). This CDR3 has 13 residues. Trimming left V 3 bases short and J 8 bases short, with 16 bases between.

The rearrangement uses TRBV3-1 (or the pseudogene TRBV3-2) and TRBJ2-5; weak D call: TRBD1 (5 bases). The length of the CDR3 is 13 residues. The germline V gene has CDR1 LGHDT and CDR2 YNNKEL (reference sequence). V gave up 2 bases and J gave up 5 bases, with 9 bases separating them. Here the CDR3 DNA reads TGTGCCAGCAGCCAAATACGACAGGAGACCCAGTACTTC. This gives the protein CASSQIRQETQYF.

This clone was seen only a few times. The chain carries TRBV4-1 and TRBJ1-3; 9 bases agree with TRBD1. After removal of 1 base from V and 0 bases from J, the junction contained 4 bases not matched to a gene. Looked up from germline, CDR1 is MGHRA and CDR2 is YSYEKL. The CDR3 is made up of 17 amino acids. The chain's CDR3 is CASSQVGQGSSGNTIYF. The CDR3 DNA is TGCGCCAGCAGCCAAGTCGGACAGGGGAGCTCTGGAAACACCATATATTTT.

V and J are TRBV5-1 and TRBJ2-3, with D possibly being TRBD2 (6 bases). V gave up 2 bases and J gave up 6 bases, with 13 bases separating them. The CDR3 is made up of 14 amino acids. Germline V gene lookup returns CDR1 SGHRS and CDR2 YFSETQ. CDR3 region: CASSFTWDSDTQYF. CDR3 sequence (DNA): TGCGCCAGCAGCTTCACCTGGGACTCCGATACGCAGTATTTT.

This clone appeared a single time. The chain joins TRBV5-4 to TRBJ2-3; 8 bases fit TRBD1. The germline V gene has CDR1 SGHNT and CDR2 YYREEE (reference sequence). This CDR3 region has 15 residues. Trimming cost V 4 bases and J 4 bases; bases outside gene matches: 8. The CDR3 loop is CASSPDRGIADTQYF. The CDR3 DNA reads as TGTGCCAGCAGCCCAGACAGGGGAATCGCAGATACGCAGTATTTT.

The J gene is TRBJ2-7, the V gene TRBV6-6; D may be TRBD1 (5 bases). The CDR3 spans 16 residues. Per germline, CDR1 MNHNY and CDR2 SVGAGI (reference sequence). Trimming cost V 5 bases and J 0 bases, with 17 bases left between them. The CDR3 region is CASSHHRSPSSYEQYF. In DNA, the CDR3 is TGTGCCAGCAGTCACCACAGGTCCCCCAGCTCCTACGAGCAGTACTTC.

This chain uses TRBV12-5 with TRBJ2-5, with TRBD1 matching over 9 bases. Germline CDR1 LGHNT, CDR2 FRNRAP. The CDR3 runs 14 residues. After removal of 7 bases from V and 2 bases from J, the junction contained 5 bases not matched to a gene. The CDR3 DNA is TGTGCTAGTGTGCCGGGACAGGGACAAGAGACCCAGTACTTC. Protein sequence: CASVPGQGQETQYF. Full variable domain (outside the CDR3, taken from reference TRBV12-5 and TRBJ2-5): DARVTQTPRHKVTEMGQEVTMRCQPILGHNTVFWYRQTMMQGLELLAYFRNRAPLDDSGMPKDRFSAEMPDATLATLKIQPSEPRDSAVYFCASVPGQGQETQYFGPGTRLLVL.

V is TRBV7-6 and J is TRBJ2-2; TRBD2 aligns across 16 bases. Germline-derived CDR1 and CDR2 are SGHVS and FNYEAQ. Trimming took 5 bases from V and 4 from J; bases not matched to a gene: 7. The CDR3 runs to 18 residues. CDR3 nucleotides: TGTGCCAGCAGCCCGGGACTAGCGGGGGGGGCGGGCACCGGGGAGCTGTTTTTT. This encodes CASSPGLAGGAGTGELFF.

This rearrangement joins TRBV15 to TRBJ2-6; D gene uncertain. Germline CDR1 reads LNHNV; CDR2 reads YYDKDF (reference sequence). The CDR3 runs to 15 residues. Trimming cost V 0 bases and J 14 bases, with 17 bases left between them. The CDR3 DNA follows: TGTGCCACCAGCAGAGACCTTGGCAGACTGCCGATCCTGACTTTC. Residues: CATSRDLGRLPILTF. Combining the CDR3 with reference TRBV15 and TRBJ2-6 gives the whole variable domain DAMVIQNPRYQVTQFGKPVTLSCSQTLNHNVMYWYQQKSSQAPKLLFHYYDKDFNNEADTPDNFQSRRPNTSFCFLDIRSPGLGDTAMYLCATSRDLGRLPILTFGAGSRLTVL.

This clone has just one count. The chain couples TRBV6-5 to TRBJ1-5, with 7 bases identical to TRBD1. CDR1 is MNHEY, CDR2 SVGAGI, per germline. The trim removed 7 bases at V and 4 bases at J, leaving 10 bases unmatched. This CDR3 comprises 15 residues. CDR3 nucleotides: TGTGCCAGCACCTTTCAAAAGACAGGGAATCAGCCCCAGCATTTT. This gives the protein CASTFQKTGNQPQHF.

DNA of the CDR3: TGCGCCAGCAGCCAGGGTGGGGGGGCTGGCTATGGCTACACCTTC. Translation gives CASSQGGGAGYGYTF. The V and J genes are TRBV5-1 and TRBJ1-2; possibly TRBD1 for D (6 bases). Trimming cost V 4 bases and J 4 bases, with 17 bases left between them. The germline V gene encodes CDR1 SGHRS and CDR2 YFSETQ. CDR3 length: 15 amino acids.

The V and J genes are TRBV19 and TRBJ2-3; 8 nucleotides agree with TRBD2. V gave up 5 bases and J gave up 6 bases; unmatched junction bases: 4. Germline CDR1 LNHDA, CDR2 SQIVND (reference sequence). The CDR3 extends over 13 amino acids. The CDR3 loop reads CASSPSGGDTQYF. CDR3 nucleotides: TGTGCCAGTAGTCCATCGGGAGGGGATACGCAGTATTTT.

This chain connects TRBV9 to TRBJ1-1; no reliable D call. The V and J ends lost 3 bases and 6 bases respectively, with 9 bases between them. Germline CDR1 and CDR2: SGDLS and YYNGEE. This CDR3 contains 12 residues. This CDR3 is CASSGLNPEAFF. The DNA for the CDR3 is TGTGCCAGCAGCGGACTCAACCCTGAAGCTTTCTTT.

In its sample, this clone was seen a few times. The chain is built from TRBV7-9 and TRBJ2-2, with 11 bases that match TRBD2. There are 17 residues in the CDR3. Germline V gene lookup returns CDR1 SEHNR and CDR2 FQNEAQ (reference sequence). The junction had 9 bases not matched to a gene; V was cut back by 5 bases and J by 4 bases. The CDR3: CASSLSASGGPTGELFF. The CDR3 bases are TGTGCCAGCAGCCTCAGCGCTAGCGGGGGGCCCACCGGGGAGCTGTTTTTT. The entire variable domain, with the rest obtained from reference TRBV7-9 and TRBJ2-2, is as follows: DTGVSQNPRHKITKRGQNVTFRCDPISEHNRLYWYRQTLGQGPEFLTYFQNEAQLEKSRLLSDRFSAERPKGSFSTLEIQRTEQGDSAMYLCASSLSASGGPTGELFFGEGSRLTVL.

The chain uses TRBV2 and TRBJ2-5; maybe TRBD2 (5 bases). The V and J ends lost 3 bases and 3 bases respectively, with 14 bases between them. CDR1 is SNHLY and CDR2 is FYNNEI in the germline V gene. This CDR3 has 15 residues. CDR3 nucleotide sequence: TGTGCCAGCAGTGATGGAGGCCTTTCCGAAGAGACCCAGTACTTC. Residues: CASSDGGLSEETQYF.